This paragraph covers one T cell receptor beta chain sequence. Its antigen is undetermined. The germline CDR1 and CDR2 sequences are GTSNPN and SVGIG (reference sequence). The CDR3 loop spans 12 amino acids. Deletions cut 5 bases from V and 1 base from J, with 9 bases between. This specimen comes from a study of cytomegalovirus exposure and HLA in healthy donors. Overall study findings and caveats: Most TCR beta V segments were productive about 87% or about 30% of the time in an earlier analysis.

The PCR ran on 60 Vbeta and 13 Jbeta primers. Using immunoSEQ multiplex PCR, the repertoire was profiled, and TCRdb retains in-frame clones only, with some absent. The data hold 150,000 to 200,000 clones, with over 60% observed a single time. The sequenced sample consisted of PBMCs. The chain couples TRBV30 to TRBJ2-7, with D perhaps matching TRBD1 (5 bases). The receptor was derived from a man aged 45-60 years in good health and CMV-seropositive. The CDR3 here is CAWETGSYEQYF. The CDR3 DNA reads as TGTGCCTGGGAAACAGGTTCCTACGAGCAGTACTTC.